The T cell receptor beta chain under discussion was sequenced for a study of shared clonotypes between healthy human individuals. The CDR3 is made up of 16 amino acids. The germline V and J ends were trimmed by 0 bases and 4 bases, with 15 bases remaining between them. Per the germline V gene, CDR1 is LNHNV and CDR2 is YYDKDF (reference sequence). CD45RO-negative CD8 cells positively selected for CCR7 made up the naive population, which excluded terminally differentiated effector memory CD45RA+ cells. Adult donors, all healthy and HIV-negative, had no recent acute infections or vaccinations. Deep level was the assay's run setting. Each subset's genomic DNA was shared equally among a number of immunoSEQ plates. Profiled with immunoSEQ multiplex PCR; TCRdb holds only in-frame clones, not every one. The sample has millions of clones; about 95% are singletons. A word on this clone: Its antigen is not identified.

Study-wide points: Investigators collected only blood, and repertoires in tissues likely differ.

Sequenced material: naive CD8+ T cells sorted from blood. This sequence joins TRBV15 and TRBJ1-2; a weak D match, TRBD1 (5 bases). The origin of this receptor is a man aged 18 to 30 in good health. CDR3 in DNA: TGTGCCACCAGCAGAGATCTGGGAGGGGACTTCTATGGCTACACCTTC. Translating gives CATSRDLGGDFYGYTF.